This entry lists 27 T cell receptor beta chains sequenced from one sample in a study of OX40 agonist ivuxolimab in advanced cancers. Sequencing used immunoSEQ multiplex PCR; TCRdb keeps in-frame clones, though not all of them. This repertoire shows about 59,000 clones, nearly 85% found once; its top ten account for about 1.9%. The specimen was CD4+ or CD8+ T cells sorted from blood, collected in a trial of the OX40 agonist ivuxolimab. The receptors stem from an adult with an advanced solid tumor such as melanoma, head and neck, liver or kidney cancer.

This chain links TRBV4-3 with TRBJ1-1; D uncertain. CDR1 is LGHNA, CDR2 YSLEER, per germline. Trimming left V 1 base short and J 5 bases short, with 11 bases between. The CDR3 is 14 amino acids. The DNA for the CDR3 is TGCGCCAGCAGCCAAGGTGCCGGGTATACTGAAGCTTTCTTT. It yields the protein CASSQGAGYTEAFF.

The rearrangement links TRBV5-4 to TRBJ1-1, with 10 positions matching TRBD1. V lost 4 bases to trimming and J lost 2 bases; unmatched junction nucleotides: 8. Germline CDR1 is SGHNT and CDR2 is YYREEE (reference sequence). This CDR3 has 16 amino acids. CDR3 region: CASSPRDRGSNTEAFF. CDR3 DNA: TGTGCCAGCAGCCCCCGGGACAGGGGATCCAACACTGAAGCTTTCTTT.

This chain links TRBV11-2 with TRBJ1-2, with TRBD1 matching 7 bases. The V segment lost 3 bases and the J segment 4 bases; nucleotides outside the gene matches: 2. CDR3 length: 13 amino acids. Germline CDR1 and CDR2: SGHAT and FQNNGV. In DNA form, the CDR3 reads TGTGCCAGCAGCTTGGGACAGACCTATGGCTACACCTTC. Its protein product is CASSLGQTYGYTF.

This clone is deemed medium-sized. CDR3 DNA sequence: TGTGCCACTCGACTAGCGGGAGCGGGGCAGGAGACCCAGTACTTC. Translating gives CATRLAGAGQETQYF. The V call is TRBV27, the J call TRBJ2-5, with 12 bases identical to TRBD2. Germline loops: CDR1 MNHEY, CDR2 SMNVEV (reference sequence). The CDR3 length is 15 residues. V was pared by 10 bases and J by 5 bases, with 11 bases of the junction left unmatched.

CDR3 sequence reads: CASTPGTGFYEQYF. For the CDR3, the DNA is TGTGCCAGCACCCCCGGGACAGGGTTCTACGAGCAGTACTTC. The chain is built from TRBV7-2 and TRBJ2-7, with 9 bases matching TRBD1. The trim removed 7 bases at V and 3 bases at J, leaving 7 bases unmatched. The CDR3 has 14 residues. Per the germline V gene, CDR1 is SGHTA and CDR2 is FQGNSA.

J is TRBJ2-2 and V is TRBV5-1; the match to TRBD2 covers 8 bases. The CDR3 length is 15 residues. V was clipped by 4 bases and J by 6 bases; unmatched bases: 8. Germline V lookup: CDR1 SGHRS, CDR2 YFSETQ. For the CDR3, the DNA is TGCGCCAGCAGCCCCCGGACTAGCACCGCCGGGGAGCTGTTTTTT. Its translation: CASSPRTSTAGELFF.

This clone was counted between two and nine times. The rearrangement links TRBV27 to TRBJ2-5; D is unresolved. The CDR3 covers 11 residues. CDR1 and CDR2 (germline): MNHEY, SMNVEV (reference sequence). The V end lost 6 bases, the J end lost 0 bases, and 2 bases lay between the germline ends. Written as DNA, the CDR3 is TGTGCCAGCAGCCACCAAGAGACCCAGTACTTC. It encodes CASSHQETQYF.

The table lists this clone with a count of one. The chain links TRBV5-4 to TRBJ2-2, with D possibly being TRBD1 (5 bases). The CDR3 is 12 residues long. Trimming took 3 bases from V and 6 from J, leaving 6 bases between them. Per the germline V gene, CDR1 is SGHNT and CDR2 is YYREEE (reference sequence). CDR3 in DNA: TGTGCCAGCAGCTGGGGCGCCGGGGAGCTGTTTTTT. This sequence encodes CASSWGAGELFF.

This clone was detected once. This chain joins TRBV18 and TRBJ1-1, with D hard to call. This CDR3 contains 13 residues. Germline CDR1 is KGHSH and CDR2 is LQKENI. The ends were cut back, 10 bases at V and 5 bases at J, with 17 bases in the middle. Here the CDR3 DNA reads TGTGCCACCGGATCTGGGGTGGGGACTGAAGCTTTCTTT. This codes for CATGSGVGTEAFF.

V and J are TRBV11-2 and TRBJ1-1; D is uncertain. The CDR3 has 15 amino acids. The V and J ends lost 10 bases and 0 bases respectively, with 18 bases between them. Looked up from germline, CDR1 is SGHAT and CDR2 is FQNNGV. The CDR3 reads CATKPRGFMNTEAFF. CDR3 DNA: TGTGCCACTAAACCTCGGGGATTCATGAACACTGAAGCTTTCTTT.

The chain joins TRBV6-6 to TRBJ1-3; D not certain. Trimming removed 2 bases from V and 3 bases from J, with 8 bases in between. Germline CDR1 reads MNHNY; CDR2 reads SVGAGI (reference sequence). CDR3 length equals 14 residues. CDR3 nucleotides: TGTGCCAGCAGTTACGCGGTCTTTGGAAACACCATATATTTT. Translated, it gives CASSYAVFGNTIYF.

The CDR3 DNA follows: TGCGCCAGCAGCCAAGAGACCAGGGCTGATTCACCCCTCCACTTT. Amino acids: CASSQETRADSPLHF. The rearrangement uses TRBV4-1 and TRBJ1-6; possible D gene TRBD1, 5 bases. The V end lost 0 bases, the J end lost 8 bases, and 11 bases lay between the germline ends. Germline CDR1 is MGHRA and CDR2 is YSYEKL. The CDR3 has 15 amino acids.

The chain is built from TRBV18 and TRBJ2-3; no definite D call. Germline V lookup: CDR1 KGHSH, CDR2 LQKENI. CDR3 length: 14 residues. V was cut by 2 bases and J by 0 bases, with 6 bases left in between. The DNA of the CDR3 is TGTGCCAGCTCACCAACGGATAGCACAGATACGCAGTATTTT. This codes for CASSPTDSTDTQYF. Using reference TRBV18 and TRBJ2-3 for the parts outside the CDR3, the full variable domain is NAGVMQNPRHLVRRRGQEARLRCSPMKGHSHVYWYRQLPEEGLKFMVYLQKENIIDESGMPKERFSAEFPKEGPSILRIQQVVRGDSAAYFCASSPTDSTDTQYFGPGTRLTVL.

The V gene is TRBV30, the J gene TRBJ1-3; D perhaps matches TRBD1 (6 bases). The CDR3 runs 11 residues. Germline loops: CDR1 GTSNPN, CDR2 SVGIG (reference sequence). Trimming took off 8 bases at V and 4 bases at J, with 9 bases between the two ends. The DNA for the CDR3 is TGTGCCAGAGGGGGGGGAAACACCATATATTTT. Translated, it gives CARGGGNTIYF.

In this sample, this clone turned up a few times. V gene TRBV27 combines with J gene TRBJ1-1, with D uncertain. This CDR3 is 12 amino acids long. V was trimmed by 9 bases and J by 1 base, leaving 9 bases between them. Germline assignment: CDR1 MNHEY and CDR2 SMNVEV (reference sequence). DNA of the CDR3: TGTGCCAGTAGAGGTCCGAACACTGAAGCTTTCTTT. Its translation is CASRGPNTEAFF.

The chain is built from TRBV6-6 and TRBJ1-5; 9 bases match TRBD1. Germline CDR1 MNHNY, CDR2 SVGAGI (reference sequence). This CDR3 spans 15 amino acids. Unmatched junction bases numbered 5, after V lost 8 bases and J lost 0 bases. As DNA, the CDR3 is TGTGCCAGCCGGGGGGGACAGGGTAGCAATCAGCCCCAGCATTTT. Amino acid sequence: CASRGGQGSNQPQHF.

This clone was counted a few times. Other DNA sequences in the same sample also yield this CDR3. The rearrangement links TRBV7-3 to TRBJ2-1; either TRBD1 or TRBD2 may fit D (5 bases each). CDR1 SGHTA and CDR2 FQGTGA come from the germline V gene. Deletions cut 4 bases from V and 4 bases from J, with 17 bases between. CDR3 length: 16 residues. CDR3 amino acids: CASSSGGGGSYNEQFF. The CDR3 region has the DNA TGTGCCAGCAGCTCCGGTGGGGGTGGGAGTTACAATGAGCAGTTCTTC.

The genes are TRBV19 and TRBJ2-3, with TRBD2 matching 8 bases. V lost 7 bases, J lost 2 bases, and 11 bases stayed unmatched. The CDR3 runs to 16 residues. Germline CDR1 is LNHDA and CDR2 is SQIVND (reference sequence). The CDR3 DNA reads TGTGCCAGTACCCAAACGTATAGCGGGGACACAGATACGCAGTATTTT. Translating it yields CASTQTYSGDTDTQYF. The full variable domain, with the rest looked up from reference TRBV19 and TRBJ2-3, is DGGITQSPKYLFRKEGQNVTLSCEQNLNHDAMYWYRQDPGQGLRLIYYSQIVNDFQKGDIAEGYSVSREKKESFPLTVTSAQKNPTAFYLCASTQTYSGDTDTQYFGPGTRLTVL.

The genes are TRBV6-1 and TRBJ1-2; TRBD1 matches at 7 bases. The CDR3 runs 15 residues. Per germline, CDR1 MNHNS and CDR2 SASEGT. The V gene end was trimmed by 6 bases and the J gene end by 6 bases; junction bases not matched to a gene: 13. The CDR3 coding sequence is TGTGCCAGCAGCAAGGACAGGAAGCTTATTGATGGCTACACCTTC. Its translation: CASSKDRKLIDGYTF.

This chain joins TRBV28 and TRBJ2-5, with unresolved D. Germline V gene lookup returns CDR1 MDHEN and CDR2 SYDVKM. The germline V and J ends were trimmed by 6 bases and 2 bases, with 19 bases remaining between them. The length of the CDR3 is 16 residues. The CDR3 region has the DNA TGTGCCAGCAGCCCCCCTCCAGGACGGAAACAAGAGACCCAGTACTTC. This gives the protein CASSPPPGRKQETQYF.

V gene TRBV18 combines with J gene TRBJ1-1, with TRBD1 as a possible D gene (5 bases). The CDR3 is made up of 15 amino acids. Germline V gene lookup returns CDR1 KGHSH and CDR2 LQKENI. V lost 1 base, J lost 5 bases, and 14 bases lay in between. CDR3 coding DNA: TGTGCCAGCTCACCACGTCAGGGCGGGTGGACTGAAGCTTTCTTT. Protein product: CASSPRQGGWTEAFF.

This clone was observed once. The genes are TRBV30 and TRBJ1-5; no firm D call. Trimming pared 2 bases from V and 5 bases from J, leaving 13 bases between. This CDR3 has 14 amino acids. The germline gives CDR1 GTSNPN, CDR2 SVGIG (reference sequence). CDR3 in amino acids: CAWSPDTRDQPQHF. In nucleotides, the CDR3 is TGTGCCTGGAGTCCGGATACTAGGGATCAGCCCCAGCATTTT. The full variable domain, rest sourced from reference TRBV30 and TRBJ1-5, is SQTIHQWPATLVQPVGSPLSLECTVEGTSNPNLYWYRQAAGRGLQLLFYSVGIGQISSEVPQNLSASRPQDRQFILSSKKLLLSDSGFYLCAWSPDTRDQPQHFGDGTRLSIL.

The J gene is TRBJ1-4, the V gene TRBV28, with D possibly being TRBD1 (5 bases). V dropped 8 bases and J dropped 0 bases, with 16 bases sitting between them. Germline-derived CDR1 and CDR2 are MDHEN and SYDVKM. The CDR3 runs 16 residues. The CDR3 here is CASRGGKKSTNEKLFF. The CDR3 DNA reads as TGTGCCAGCCGCGGGGGGAAGAAATCAACTAATGAAAAACTGTTTTTT. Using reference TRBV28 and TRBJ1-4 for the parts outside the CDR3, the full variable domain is DVKVTQSSRYLVKRTGEKVFLECVQDMDHENMFWYRQDPGLGLRLIYFSYDVKMKEKGDIPEGYSVSREKKERFSLILESASTNQTSMYLCASRGGKKSTNEKLFFGSGTQLSVL.

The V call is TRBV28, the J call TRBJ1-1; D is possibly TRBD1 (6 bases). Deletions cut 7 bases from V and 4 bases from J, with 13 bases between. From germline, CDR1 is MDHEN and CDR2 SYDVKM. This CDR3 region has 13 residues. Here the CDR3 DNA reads TGTGCCAGCAAAGAGGGGGGAATCACTGAAGCTTTCTTT. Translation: CASKEGGITEAFF.

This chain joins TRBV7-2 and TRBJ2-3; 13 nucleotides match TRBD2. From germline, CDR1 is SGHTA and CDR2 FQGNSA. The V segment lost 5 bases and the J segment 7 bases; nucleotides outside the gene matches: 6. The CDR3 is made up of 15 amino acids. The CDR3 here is CASSRTSGSKNTQYF. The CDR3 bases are TGTGCCAGCAGCCGGACTAGCGGGAGTAAGAATACGCAGTATTTT.

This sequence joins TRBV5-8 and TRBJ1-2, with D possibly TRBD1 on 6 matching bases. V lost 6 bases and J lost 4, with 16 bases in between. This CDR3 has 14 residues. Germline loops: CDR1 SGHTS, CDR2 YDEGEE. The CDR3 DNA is TGTGCCAGCACCTGGGGGGGCGGAAGCTATGGCTACACCTTC. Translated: CASTWGGGSYGYTF. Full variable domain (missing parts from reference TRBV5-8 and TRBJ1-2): EAGVTQSPTHLIKTRGQQATLRCSPISGHTSVYWYQQALGLGLQFLLWYDEGEERNRGNFPPRFSGRQFPNYSSELNVNALELEDSALYLCASTWGGGSYGYTFGSGTRLTVV.

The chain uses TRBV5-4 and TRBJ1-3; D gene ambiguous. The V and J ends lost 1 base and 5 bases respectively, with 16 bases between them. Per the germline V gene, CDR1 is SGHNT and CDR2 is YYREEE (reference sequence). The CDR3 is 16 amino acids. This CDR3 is CASSLMRDTARNTIYF. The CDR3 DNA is TGTGCCAGCAGCTTGATGAGGGATACGGCCCGAAACACCATATATTTT.